This T cell receptor (beta chain) was found in a study of T cell responses to AZD1222 COVID-19 vaccine. Trimming pared 4 bases from V and 6 bases from J, leaving 13 bases between. Germline V gene sequence: CDR1 SQVTM, CDR2 ANQGSEA. This CDR3 comprises 13 residues. Sequenced by immunoSEQ multiplex PCR; TCRdb stores in-frame clones only, minus some. The sample holds around 150,000 clones, 85% to 90% seen once. This specimen was peripheral blood, taken on day 0 of AZD1222 vaccination. The TCR sequence derives from an adult in good health. The chain recombines TRBV29-1 with TRBJ2-1; D unclear. CDR3 sequence reads: CSVALVIINEQFF. The CDR3 DNA reads TGCAGCGTTGCTCTGGTCATAATCAATGAGCAGTTCTTC.